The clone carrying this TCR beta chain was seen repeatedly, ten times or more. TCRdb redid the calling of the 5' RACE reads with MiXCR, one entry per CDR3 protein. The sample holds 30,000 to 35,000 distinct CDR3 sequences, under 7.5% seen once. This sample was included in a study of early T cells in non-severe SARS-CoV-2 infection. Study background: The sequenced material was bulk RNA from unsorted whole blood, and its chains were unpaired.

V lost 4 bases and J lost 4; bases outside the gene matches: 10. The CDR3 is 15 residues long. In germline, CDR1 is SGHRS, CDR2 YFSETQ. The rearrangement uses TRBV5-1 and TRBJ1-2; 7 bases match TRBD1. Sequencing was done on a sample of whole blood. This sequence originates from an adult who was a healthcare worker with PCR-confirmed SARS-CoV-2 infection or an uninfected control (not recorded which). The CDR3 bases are TGCGCCAGCAGCCCGGGGACAGAAAGGGCCTATGGCTACACCTTC. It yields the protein CASSPGTERAYGYTF.